Listed below are T cell receptor beta chains from one sample, sequenced in a study of shared clonotypes between healthy human individuals. Libraries were prepared by immunoSEQ multiplex PCR; TCRdb keeps only in-frame clonotypes and omits some of them. The sample carries more than 500,000 clones, 90% to 95% recorded once. Material for sequencing was naive CD8+ T cells sorted from blood. The receptors here all came from a woman aged 25 to 39 in good health. The CDR3 runs from the conserved cysteine through the conserved F or W. Fields, in order: clone size, D gene, J gene, V gene, CDR3 protein, CDR3 DNA. The D gene is left open where the match is weak. Expanded clones get a size class; other rows say once, few or many, or leave the size out.

>once|-|TRBJ1-1|TRBV4-1
CASSQANSLNTEAFF
TGCGCCAGCAGCCAAGCGAACAGCCTTAACACTGAAGCTTTCTTT
>-|TRBD1|TRBJ2-7|TRBV2
CASITTGGPYEQYF
TGTGCCAGCATTACGACAGGGGGCCCCTACGAGCAGTACTTC
>-|-|TRBJ2-7|TRBV27
CASSSRGYEQYF
TGTGCCAGCAGTTCCAGGGGTTACGAGCAGTACTTC
>-|-|TRBJ1-4|TRBV4-1
CASSQTRAGNEKLFF
TGCGCCAGCAGCCAAACCCGGGCTGGGAATGAAAAACTGTTTTTT
>-|-|TRBJ1-6|TRBV15
CATSPTAGFRSPLHF
TGTGCCACCAGCCCGACAGCAGGGTTCAGGTCACCCCTCCACTTT
>-|TRBD2|TRBJ2-1|TRBV29-1
CSVASGSYNEQFF
TGCAGCGTTGCTAGCGGCTCCTACAATGAGCAGTTCTTC
>-|TRBD1|TRBJ2-1|TRBV2
CASSERTGGIENSSYNEQFF
TGTGCCAGCAGTGAACGGACAGGGGGAATAGAGAATAGCTCCTACAATGAGCAGTTCTTC
>-|-|TRBJ1-1|TRBV7-9
CASSSGGGEAFF
TGTGCCAGCAGCTCTGGGGGCGGTGAAGCTTTCTTT
>-|TRBD1|TRBJ2-7|TRBV15
CATSRGFVTGPIGDYEQYF
TGTGCCACCAGCAGAGGCTTCGTGACAGGGCCTATTGGAGACTACGAGCAGTACTTC
>-|-|TRBJ2-1|TRBV28
CASTRRDLYNEQFF
TGTGCCAGCACCCGCCGAGATCTGTACAATGAGCAGTTCTTC
>-|-|TRBJ1-1|TRBV5-8
CASSPLGSRRNTEAFF
TGTGCCAGCAGCCCTTTGGGCAGCCGTCGGAACACTGAAGCTTTCTTT
>-|-|TRBJ2-5|TRBV18
CASSPTPGAQYF
TGTGCCAGCTCACCTACCCCGGGGGCCCAGTACTTC
>-|-|TRBJ2-7|TRBV7-9
CASSLSRVNEQYF
TGTGCCAGCAGCTTATCCAGGGTTAACGAGCAGTACTTC
>-|-|TRBJ2-1|TRBV9
CASSWTPAASSEQFF
TGTGCCAGCAGCTGGACTCCGGCTGCATCCAGCGAGCAGTTCTTC
>-|-|TRBJ2-7|TRBV16
CASSPLRAPIYEQYF
TGTGCCAGCAGCCCTCTCCGAGCGCCCATCTACGAGCAGTACTTC
>-|-|TRBJ2-1|TRBV7-8
CASSLGPGYNEQFF
TGTGCCAGCAGCTTGGGACCGGGGTACAATGAGCAGTTCTTC
>-|-|TRBJ2-1|TRBV2
CASSDSEQFF
TGTGCCAGCAGTGATAGTGAGCAGTTCTTC